The 18 T cell receptor beta chains listed next were all sequenced from one sample in a study of T cell repertoires in cytomegalovirus infection. TCRdb redid the calling of the reads with MiXCR, one entry per CDR3 protein. The sample shows approximately 750,000 distinct CDR3 sequences, 35% of them seen only once. The sequencing sample was made of PBMCs. Source of these receptors: a human donor in good health (CMV status not recorded). Some clones in this sample may be carry-over from other donors' samples.

This rearrangement joins TRBV28 to TRBJ2-1; the D call may be TRBD1 or TRBD2 (5 bases each). This CDR3 has 15 amino acids. Germline V gene sequence: CDR1 MDHEN, CDR2 SYDVKM. The V gene lost 9 bases and the J gene lost 9 bases, with 24 bases spanning the gap. CDR3 amino acids: CASLLGRGVPFEQFF. CDR3 DNA sequence: TGTGCCAGTCTGTTGGGTAGGGGAGTACCCTTTGAGCAGTTCTTC.

This clonotype was seen only a few times. The V gene is TRBV12-3 or TRBV12-4, the J gene TRBJ2-7; D is unclear. This CDR3 is built from 15 residues. V shed 10 bases and J shed 2 bases, with 21 bases lying between them. CDR3 DNA sequence: TGTGCCAACCGGCTATGGCAGGTCGAAGCCTACGAGCAGTACTTC. This sequence encodes CANRLWQVEAYEQYF.

This clonotype turned up a few times. J is TRBJ2-5 and V is TRBV4-2, with 9 bases lining up with TRBD2. Trimming cost V 0 bases and J 4 bases; bases outside gene matches: 6. CDR3 length: 16 amino acids. The germline V gene has CDR1 LGHNA and CDR2 YNFKEQ. Here the CDR3 DNA reads TGTGCCAGCAGCCAAGATCCCCATAGCGGGGGAGAGACCCAGTACTTC. Amino acid sequence: CASSQDPHSGGETQYF.

This clonotype was observed a handful of times. This chain uses TRBV15 with TRBJ1-3, with TRBD1 matching 9 bases. The V gene end was trimmed by 3 bases and the J gene end by 6 bases; junction bases not matched to a gene: 3. CDR1 and CDR2 (germline): LNHNV, YYDKDF (reference sequence). This CDR3 contains 14 residues. CDR3 sequence reads: CATSRDRGQNTIYF. CDR3 in DNA: TGTGCCACCAGCAGGGACAGGGGACAAAACACCATATATTTT.

This clonotype was detected ten times or more. This chain links TRBV12-3 or TRBV12-4 with TRBJ2-3; tentatively, D is TRBD2 (6 bases). V lost 4 bases and J lost 0, with 11 bases in between. This CDR3 contains 15 residues. This CDR3 reads CASSSRSGSTDTQYF. CDR3 nucleotide sequence: TGTGCCAGCAGTTCCCGAAGCGGGAGCACAGATACGCAGTATTTT.

Ten or more counts support this clonotype. The chain links TRBV7-6 to TRBJ2-2; D could derive from TRBD1 or TRBD2 (6 bases each). Germline V gives CDR1 SGHVS, CDR2 FNYEAQ. This CDR3 is 15 amino acids long. Trimming took off 5 bases at V and 2 bases at J, with 12 bases between the two ends. As DNA, the CDR3 is TGTGCCAGCAGCGACAGGACTACCAACACCGGGGAGCTGTTTTTT. It encodes CASSDRTTNTGELFF.

This clonotype was counted a few times. The chain has TRBV28 and TRBJ2-7; 7 bases line up with TRBD1. V shed 8 bases, J shed 2 bases, and the junction held 9 bases outside the gene matches. CDR1 is MDHEN and CDR2 is SYDVKM in the germline V gene. This CDR3 comprises 14 residues. The CDR3 is CASLKMTGPYEQYF. The CDR3 DNA reads as TGTGCCAGCCTAAAAATGACAGGGCCCTACGAGCAGTACTTC.

The rearrangement uses TRBV6-5 and TRBJ2-1; 9 bases fit TRBD1. Trimming cost V 6 bases and J 5 bases; bases outside gene matches: 5. The germline V gene encodes CDR1 MNHEY and CDR2 SVGAGI. CDR3 length: 14 amino acids. The CDR3 protein is CASSDTGGHNEQFF. The CDR3 bases are TGTGCCAGCAGCGACACAGGGGGCCACAATGAGCAGTTCTTC.

The chain carries TRBV28 and TRBJ2-2, with TRBD1 matching 11 bases. Unmatched junction bases numbered 5, after V lost 6 bases and J lost 2 bases. The germline V gene has CDR1 MDHEN and CDR2 SYDVKM. The CDR3 contains 16 residues. In DNA, the CDR3 is TGTGCCAGCAGATCCGGGACAGGGGGTAACACCGGGGAGCTGTTTTTT. Protein product: CASRSGTGGNTGELFF.

V and J are TRBV6-4 and TRBJ1-6; D remains unclear. Trimming stripped 0 bases from V and 7 bases from J, with 7 bases between. Germline CDR1 is MRHNA and CDR2 is SNTAGT. This CDR3 spans 14 amino acids. The CDR3, as DNA: TGTGCCAGCAGTGACTCTCCAGGCAATTCACCCCTCCACTTT. Translated, it gives CASSDSPGNSPLHF.

The CDR3 sequence: CSAREAMTGDNEKLFF. The CDR3 nucleotides read TGCAGTGCTAGAGAAGCTATGACAGGCGATAATGAAAAACTGTTTTTT. V gene TRBV20-1 combines with J gene TRBJ1-4; maybe TRBD1 (6 bases). From germline, CDR1 is DFQATT and CDR2 SNEGSKA (reference sequence). V lost 0 bases and J lost 4, with 15 bases in between. This CDR3 is 16 amino acids long.

About this clonotype itself: One base away lies a much larger clone, so this may be a sequencing read error. The chain recombines TRBV12-5 with TRBJ2-7; D is unclear. The CDR3 is 12 residues long. V was shortened by 3 bases and J by 3 bases, with 6 bases between the two germline ends. Germline V gives CDR1 LGHNT, CDR2 FRNRAP. The CDR3 loop is CASGFGNYEQYF. The CDR3 DNA reads TGTGCTAGTGGTTTTGGGAACTACGAGCAGTACTTC.

The rearrangement uses TRBV5-4 and TRBJ2-2; D call uncertain. With 3 bases removed from V and 5 bases from J, the gap between germline ends came to 11 bases. Germline loops: CDR1 SGHNT, CDR2 YYREEE (reference sequence). The CDR3 covers 14 residues. CDR3 sequence: CASSSLARTGELFF. The CDR3 bases are TGTGCCAGCAGCTCCCTCGCCAGGACCGGGGAGCTGTTTTTT.

This clonotype was seen many times. This chain uses TRBV7-8 with TRBJ1-2; 10 positions agree with TRBD1. This CDR3 is built from 14 residues. CDR1 and CDR2 (germline): SGHVS, FQNEAQ. Trimming cost V 6 bases and J 8 bases; bases outside gene matches: 9. DNA for the CDR3: TGTGCCAGCAGTCCTCGACAGGGGGCGAACGGCTACACCTTC. Residues: CASSPRQGANGYTF.

Concerning this clonotype itself: A much more abundant neighbour one base away suggests this may be a read error. Given the absence of the conserved phenylalanine or tryptophan at the CDR3 end, a read error is likely. The chain carries TRBV7-2 and TRBJ2-4; D is unresolved. The CDR3 has 15 residues. Germline-derived CDR1 and CDR2 are SGHTA and FQGNSA. The ends were cut back, 6 bases at V and 1 base at J, with 13 bases in the middle. The DNA of the CDR3 is TGTGCCAGCAGAGCTGGGAATCCGGCCAAAAACATTCAGTACTTA. Protein product: CASRAGNPAKNIQYL.

This sequence joins TRBV4-1 and TRBJ2-7; 10 bases agree with TRBD1. There are 14 residues in the CDR3. Trimming cost V 0 bases and J 4 bases; bases outside gene matches: 0. Per germline, CDR1 MGHRA and CDR2 YSYEKL. The CDR3 DNA is TGCGCCAGCAGCCAAGAGGACAGGGGGTACGAGCAGTACTTC. Translated: CASSQEDRGYEQYF.

This clonotype was seen at least ten times. The genes are TRBV28 and TRBJ1-1; maybe TRBD1 (6 bases). V lost 1 base and J lost 5, with 11 bases in between. Per germline, CDR1 MDHEN and CDR2 SYDVKM. The length of the CDR3 is 14 residues. DNA of the CDR3: TGTGCCAGCAGTTTATCCACAGGGTATACTGAAGCTTTCTTT. Encoded protein: CASSLSTGYTEAFF.

Notes on this clonotype: Because it lacks the conserved phenylalanine or tryptophan at the end, this CDR3 is likely a read error. The rearrangement links TRBV11-2 to TRBJ2-6; D ambiguous. The CDR3 runs to 18 residues. Looked up from germline, CDR1 is SGHAT and CDR2 is FQNNGV. Trimming left V 0 bases short and J 0 bases short, with 12 bases between. The CDR3 reads CASSLEGPIPSGANVLTL. For the CDR3, the DNA is TGTGCCAGCAGCTTAGAAGGGCCCATCCCCTCTGGGGCCAACGTCCTGACTTTA.